The rows below give T cell receptor beta chains drawn from one sample of a study of blood T cell repertoires in COVID-19. Profiled with immunoSEQ multiplex PCR; TCRdb holds only in-frame clones, not every one. Found here are fewer than 250,000 clones, around four fifths of them singletons; the top ten hold 3.6%. The sample comprised PBMCs or T cells enriched from blood (not recorded which). These receptors all stem from a woman between 35 and 50 years old who had been exposed to COVID-19. The CDR3 runs from the conserved cysteine through the conserved F or W. The D gene is left open where the match is weak. Size is stated for part of the rows, as once, few or many counts, or as a class when the clone is expanded.

TRBD2 TRBJ2-3 many TRBV7-2 CASSLASLAGGPVDTQYF TGTGCCAGCAGCTTAGCCTCGCTAGCGGGGGGGCCCGTAGATACGCAGTATTTT
TRBD2 TRBJ2-3 - TRBV5-1 CASSLGLAGSSSTDTQYF TGCGCCAGCAGCTTGGGACTAGCGGGGAGTTCTAGCACAGATACGCAGTATTTT
TRBD2 TRBJ2-3 - TRBV11-2 CASSPRLAEYTDTQYF TGTGCCAGCAGCCCACGACTAGCGGAGTACACAGATACGCAGTATTTT
TRBD2 TRBJ2-3 - TRBV3-1/TRBV3-2 CASSMSGGPSTDTQYF TGTGCCAGCAGCATGAGCGGGGGGCCCTCCACAGATACGCAGTATTTT
- TRBJ1-2 - TRBV27 CASSLGGPVGSYTF TGTGCCAGCAGTTTAGGGGGCCCCGTGGGCAGCTACACCTTC
TRBD1 TRBJ1-1 - TRBV11-2 CASSYGQANTEAFF TGTGCCAGCAGTTATGGACAGGCGAACACTGAAGCTTTCTTT
- TRBJ2-5 - TRBV3-1/TRBV3-2 CASSPPVQETQYF TGTGCCAGCAGCCCGCCGGTCCAAGAGACCCAGTACTTC
- TRBJ1-5 many TRBV6-5 CASSLGGAAVTQHF TGTGCCAGCAGTCTTGGAGGGGCCGCCGTGACCCAGCATTTT
- TRBJ1-2 - TRBV7-2 CASSLGGGGGYTF TGTGCCAGCAGCTTAGGGGGAGGGGGAGGCTACACCTTC
- TRBJ2-7 - TRBV2 CASSGDTYSYEQYF TGTGCCAGCAGTGGTGACACCTACTCCTACGAGCAGTACTTC
- TRBJ1-2 - TRBV6-1 CASSEAQRTAGGYTF TGTGCCAGCAGTGAAGCACAGCGAACGGCGGGTGGCTACACCTTC
TRBD1 TRBJ1-2 once TRBV29-1 CSLLTGTGGSGYTF TGCAGCCTACTAACCGGGACAGGGGGCTCTGGCTACACCTTC
- TRBJ1-4 - TRBV12-3/TRBV12-4 CASRKIRNEKLFF TGTGCCAGCAGAAAAATCAGGAATGAAAAACTGTTTTTT
- TRBJ2-7 - TRBV6-5 CASSYSLDSAYEQYF TGTGCCAGCAGTTACTCGCTTGACAGCGCCTACGAGCAGTACTTC
- TRBJ1-5 - TRBV12-5 CASGLVSGINQPQHF TGTGCTAGTGGTTTGGTATCCGGGATCAACCAGCCCCAGCATTTT
- TRBJ2-4 - TRBV12-5 CATDLDRKNIQYF TGTGCCACAGACTTGGACAGAAAAAACATTCAGTACTTC
- TRBJ1-1 - TRBV19 CASCVDLNTEAFF TGTGCCAGTTGCGTCGACTTGAACACTGAAGCTTTCTTT
- TRBJ1-2 - TRBV19 CASSMKAGAYGYTF TGTGCCAGTAGTATGAAAGCGGGGGCCTATGGCTACACCTTC
- TRBJ1-6 many TRBV12-3/TRBV12-4 CATRQQDNSPLHF TGTGCCACTAGACAGCAAGATAATTCACCCCTCCACTTT
TRBD1 TRBJ2-7 - TRBV19 CASSTTRTGTYEQYF TGTGCCAGTAGTACTACCCGGACAGGCACCTACGAGCAGTACTTC
TRBD2 TRBJ2-5 - TRBV19 CASSITGGQETQYF TGTGCCAGTAGTATAACGGGGGGGCAAGAGACCCAGTACTTC
- TRBJ1-1 - TRBV3-1/TRBV3-2 CASSQGGVPRNTEAFF TGTGCCAGCAGCCAGGGGGGGGTCCCGAGGAACACTGAAGCTTTCTTT
TRBD1 TRBJ1-2 - TRBV2 CASPPGQGYYGYTF TGTGCCAGCCCTCCGGGACAGGGATACTATGGCTACACCTTC
TRBD2 TRBJ2-1 - TRBV27 CASSLSAAGGTNEQFF TGTGCCAGCAGTTTATCGGCAGCGGGGGGAACGAATGAGCAGTTCTTC
- TRBJ2-7 - TRBV4-2 CASSQGHTREGGEQYF TGTGCCAGCAGCCAAGGGCATACCAGGGAGGGGGGGGAGCAGTACTTC
- TRBJ2-5 - TRBV28 CASRPQGRGYQETQYF TGTGCCAGCCGCCCCCAGGGGCGCGGTTACCAAGAGACCCAGTACTTC
- TRBJ1-1 - TRBV19 CASSLSGEAFF TGTGCCAGTAGCCTTAGTGGTGAAGCTTTCTTT
TRBD2 TRBJ2-1 - TRBV6-5 CASSSLAGETYNEQFF TGTGCCAGCAGTTCCTTAGCGGGGGAGACCTACAATGAGCAGTTCTTC
- TRBJ1-2 few TRBV19 CASSIGQGAYYGYTF TGTGCCAGTAGTATAGGTCAGGGCGCGTACTATGGCTACACCTTC
TRBD1 TRBJ1-2 - TRBV11-2 CASSGMDREEAGYTF TGTGCCAGCAGCGGAATGGACAGGGAGGAGGCTGGCTACACCTTC
- TRBJ2-7 once TRBV30 CAWSRDTLYYEQYF TGTGCCTGGTCCCGGGACACTCTCTACTACGAGCAGTACTTC
TRBD1 TRBJ2-5 - TRBV7-4 CASSSQGQETQYF TGTGCCAGCAGCTCACAGGGGCAAGAGACCCAGTACTTC
TRBD1 TRBJ1-5 - TRBV18 CASSPGQGARSNQPQHF TGTGCCAGCTCACCCGGACAGGGGGCGAGGAGCAATCAGCCCCAGCATTTT
TRBD1 TRBJ2-3 - TRBV6-2/TRBV6-3 CASSDPRGRHTDTQYF TGTGCCAGCAGTGACCCCAGGGGGCGGCACACAGATACGCAGTATTTT
TRBD1 TRBJ1-1 - TRBV5-6 CASSLLGGKVNTEAFF TGTGCCAGCAGCTTGTTAGGGGGCAAGGTGAACACTGAAGCTTTCTTT